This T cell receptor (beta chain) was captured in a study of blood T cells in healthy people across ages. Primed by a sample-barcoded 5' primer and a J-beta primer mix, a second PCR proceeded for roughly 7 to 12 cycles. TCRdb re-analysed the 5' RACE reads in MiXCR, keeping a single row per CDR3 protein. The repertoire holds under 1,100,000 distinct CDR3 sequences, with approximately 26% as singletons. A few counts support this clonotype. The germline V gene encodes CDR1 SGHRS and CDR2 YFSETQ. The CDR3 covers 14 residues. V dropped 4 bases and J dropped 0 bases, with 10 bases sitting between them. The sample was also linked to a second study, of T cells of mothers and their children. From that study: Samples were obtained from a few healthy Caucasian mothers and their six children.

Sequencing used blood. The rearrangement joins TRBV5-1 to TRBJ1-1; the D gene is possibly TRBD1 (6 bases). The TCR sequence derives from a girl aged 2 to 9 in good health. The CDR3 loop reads CASSPGAMNTEAFF. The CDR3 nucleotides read TGCGCCAGCAGCCCAGGGGCAATGAACACTGAAGCTTTCTTT.